The 13 T cell receptor beta chains presented below share a single source sample, sequenced in a study of shared clonotypes between healthy human individuals. Sequencing was performed with immunoSEQ multiplex PCR; in TCRdb, only in-frame clones are kept and a portion is missing. This sample carries over a million clones, about 96% of them seen once, and the ten largest clones take approximately 1.1%. Sequencing used naive CD4+ T cells sorted from blood. Described subset: CD45RA+ positively selected. The source of these receptors is a man aged 30 to 45 in good health.

The chain uses TRBV18 and TRBJ1-4; tentative D call: TRBD1 (5 bases). The CDR3 has 14 residues. Germline V CDR1 and CDR2: KGHSH, LQKENI. The V end lost 6 bases, the J end lost 8 bases, and 16 bases lay between the germline ends. CDR3 bases: TGTGCCAGCTCCGACCTCATGGGGCGGGAAAAACTGTTTTTT. Translating gives CASSDLMGREKLFF.

This chain links TRBV29-1 with TRBJ2-3; 9 nucleotides line up with TRBD2. With V trimmed by 4 bases and J by 4 bases, 3 bases remained unmatched. CDR1 is SQVTM, CDR2 ANQGSEA, per germline. The CDR3 is 13 residues long. DNA of the CDR3: TGCAGCGTTGGTCCTAGCGGGGCAGATACGCAGTATTTT. Protein sequence: CSVGPSGADTQYF.

This chain uses TRBV5-4 with TRBJ2-7; D might be TRBD1 or TRBD2, each matching 6 bases. CDR3 length: 15 residues. In germline, CDR1 is SGHNT, CDR2 YYREEE (reference sequence). The V and J ends lost 0 bases and 6 bases respectively, with 16 bases between them. This CDR3 is CASSLEGGVFSEQYF. CDR3 sequence (DNA): TGTGCCAGCAGCTTGGAGGGGGGCGTGTTCTCCGAGCAGTACTTC.

The J gene is TRBJ2-7, the V gene TRBV5-1; D is unclear. Germline values: CDR1 SGHRS, CDR2 YFSETQ. V was clipped by 4 bases and J by 3 bases, with 14 bases between them. The CDR3 has 14 amino acids. The CDR3 loop is CASSRESSYYEQYF. In DNA, the CDR3 is TGCGCCAGCAGCAGAGAATCTTCCTACTACGAGCAGTACTTC.

This clone occurred once. The genes are TRBV2 and TRBJ1-2; no clear D gene. CDR3 length equals 15 residues. V gave up 6 bases and J gave up 4 bases, with 18 bases separating them. The germline V gene has CDR1 SNHLY and CDR2 FYNNEI. This CDR3 reads CASRPALRTFYGYTF. For the CDR3, the DNA is TGTGCCAGCAGACCCGCGTTACGGACCTTCTATGGCTACACCTTC. The full variable domain, in which reference TRBV2 and TRBJ1-2 provide the parts outside the CDR3, is EPEVTQTPSHQVTQMGQEVILRCVPISNHLYFYWYRQILGQKVEFLVSFYNNEISEKSEIFDDQFSVERPDGSNFTLKIRSTKLEDSAMYFCASRPALRTFYGYTFGSGTRLTVV.

This chain uses TRBV5-4 with TRBJ2-2; the match to TRBD2 covers 9 bases. CDR1 is SGHNT, CDR2 YYREEE, per germline (reference sequence). The CDR3 has 15 residues. V shed 4 bases, J shed 7 bases, and the junction held 8 bases outside the gene matches. This CDR3 is CASSPELAGVGELFF. CDR3 in DNA: TGTGCCAGCAGCCCCGAGTTAGCGGGAGTCGGGGAGCTGTTTTTT.

This chain uses TRBV19 with TRBJ2-2; 7 nucleotides agree with TRBD2. The V gene end was trimmed by 3 bases and the J gene end by 4 bases; junction bases not matched to a gene: 8. Germline lookup yields CDR1 LNHDA and CDR2 SQIVND (reference sequence). The CDR3 has 16 residues. The CDR3 DNA reads TGTGCCAGTAGTATGTTAGCGGGCGGTAGCACCGGGGAGCTGTTTTTT. Its protein product is CASSMLAGGSTGELFF.

This clone has a single count. The chain combines TRBV7-3 with TRBJ2-5, with D unclear. The CDR3 extends over 15 amino acids. The V gene's germline CDR1 is SGHTA and CDR2 FQGTGA. Trimming removed 6 bases from V and 0 bases from J, with 14 bases in between. The CDR3 here is CASSSGGWYQETQYF. CDR3 nucleotides: TGTGCCAGCAGTTCCGGCGGTTGGTACCAAGAGACCCAGTACTTC.

This clone appeared a single time. This chain connects TRBV10-1 to TRBJ2-1, with no clear D. From germline, CDR1 is WNHNN and CDR2 SYGVQD (reference sequence). The length of the CDR3 is 13 residues. V was shortened by 6 bases and J by 8 bases, with 14 bases between the two germline ends. The CDR3 here is CASSALPRDEQFF. Written as DNA, the CDR3 is TGCGCCAGCAGCGCCTTACCAAGGGATGAGCAGTTCTTC.

The genes are TRBV6-5 and TRBJ2-5; possibly TRBD2 for D (5 bases). This CDR3 is 12 amino acids long. Germline V lookup: CDR1 MNHEY, CDR2 SVGAGI. Trimming shortened V by 10 bases and J by 4 bases, and 13 bases separated the two germline ends. CDR3 residues: CATGGPPETQYF. Written as DNA, the CDR3 is TGTGCCACCGGCGGGCCCCCAGAGACCCAGTACTTC.

The V gene is TRBV5-5, the J gene TRBJ2-1; 9 bases fit TRBD1. Trimming cost V 7 bases and J 7 bases; bases outside gene matches: 12. From germline, CDR1 is SGHKS and CDR2 YYEKEE (reference sequence). The CDR3 runs to 15 residues. The CDR3 coding sequence is TGTGCCAGCGTGGGACAGGGTAGCCTCGAGAATGAGCAGTTCTTC. Protein: CASVGQGSLENEQFF.

The rearrangement uses TRBV19 and TRBJ2-1; possible D gene TRBD1, 5 bases. Germline CDR1 and CDR2: LNHDA and SQIVND (reference sequence). Trimming shortened V by 5 bases and J by 0 bases, and 20 bases separated the two germline ends. The CDR3 runs 18 residues. CDR3 nucleotides: TGTGCCAGTAGTCCCCAGGGCGGACCCCCAGGCTCCTACAATGAGCAGTTCTTC. This codes for CASSPQGGPPGSYNEQFF.

The chain has TRBV6-1 and TRBJ2-1; 11 nucleotides line up with TRBD2. The germline V gene has CDR1 MNHNS and CDR2 SASEGT. This CDR3 has 15 residues. The J segment lost 7 bases and the V segment lost 4 bases, leaving 6 bases of the junction unmatched. CDR3 loop: CASSGLAGGKNEQFF. As DNA, the CDR3 is TGTGCCAGCAGTGGCCTAGCGGGAGGAAAAAATGAGCAGTTCTTC.